Presented here are 30 T cell receptor beta chains from one specimen sequenced in a study of cytomegalovirus exposure and HLA in healthy donors. Only in-frame clones appear in the TCRdb table, and some are missing; sequencing was by immunoSEQ multiplex PCR. The sample holds some 250,000 clones, approximately 83% seen once. Sequenced material: PBMCs. The source is a woman aged 30 to 39 in good health and CMV-seropositive.

This chain joins TRBV27 and TRBJ2-5; D might be TRBD2 (6 bases). Germline-derived CDR1 and CDR2 are MNHEY and SMNVEV (reference sequence). The CDR3 runs 14 residues. V lost 3 bases, J lost 2 bases, and 10 bases lay in between. CDR3 protein: CASSLAGTQETQYF. CDR3 nucleotide sequence: TGTGCCAGCAGTTTGGCGGGAACTCAAGAGACCCAGTACTTC.

The rearrangement links TRBV6-5 to TRBJ2-7, with 9 bases that match TRBD2. V shed 8 bases and J 6 bases; nucleotides not matched to a gene: 14. Germline CDR1 reads MNHEY; CDR2 reads SVGAGI. This CDR3 is built from 15 residues. As DNA, the CDR3 is TGTGCCAGCGGCACCGGAGGGGGACTAGCTAGCGAGCAGTACTTC. Translating gives CASGTGGGLASEQYF.

This clone was counted only a few times. The CDR3 nucleotides read TGTGCCAGCAGCCGGCAAGGGGGACCCTATGGCTACACCTTC. This translates into CASSRQGGPYGYTF. V is TRBV7-9 and J is TRBJ1-2, with a tentative D call TRBD1 (6 bases). Germline-derived CDR1 and CDR2 are SEHNR and FQNEAQ (reference sequence). The CDR3 totals 14 residues. V dropped 5 bases and J dropped 4 bases, with 14 bases sitting between them.

The CDR3 DNA reads TGTGCCAGCTCACCAGTGGAGGGGGCTGAGACTGAAGCTTTCTTT. Amino acids: CASSPVEGAETEAFF. The rearrangement joins TRBV18 to TRBJ1-1, with 7 bases aligning to TRBD1. This CDR3 is built from 15 residues. Unmatched junction bases numbered 8, after V lost 2 bases and J lost 5 bases. Germline loops: CDR1 KGHSH, CDR2 LQKENI.

The chain's CDR3 is CSVELREGLRDEQFF. DNA of the CDR3: TGCAGCGTTGAGTTGCGGGAGGGCCTTCGGGATGAGCAGTTCTTC. The J gene is TRBJ2-1, the V gene TRBV29-1; 9 bases agree with TRBD2. The V and J ends lost 3 bases and 8 bases, in that order; junction bases with no gene match: 11. Germline V CDR1 and CDR2: SQVTM, ANQGSEA. The CDR3 sequence is 15 residues long.

The rearrangement links TRBV7-2 to TRBJ1-2; 7 positions agree with TRBD1. Germline V gives CDR1 SGHTA, CDR2 FQGNSA. The CDR3 runs 16 residues. V lost 5 bases to trimming and J lost 3 bases; unmatched junction nucleotides: 12. The chain's CDR3 is CASSPSFRGVYYGYTF. In DNA form, the CDR3 reads TGTGCCAGCAGCCCCTCGTTCAGGGGGGTCTACTATGGCTACACCTTC.

The rearrangement uses TRBV4-1 and TRBJ1-5; D is unclear. The CDR3 consists of 13 residues. V lost 0 bases and J 11 bases, leaving 11 bases between the germline ends. Germline V CDR1 and CDR2: MGHRA, YSYEKL. The CDR3 loop reads CASSQDAGLAQHF. The CDR3 DNA sequence: TGCGCCAGCAGCCAAGATGCAGGTCTGGCCCAGCATTTT.

V usage is TRBV5-6 and J usage is TRBJ2-7; TRBD1 agrees at 7 bases. Germline V CDR1 and CDR2: SGHDT, YYEEEE. V shed 4 bases, J shed 3 bases, and the junction held 10 bases outside the gene matches. The CDR3 has 15 residues. CDR3 nucleotide sequence: TGTGCCAGCAGCATCACCGGGACAGCTCACTACGAGCAGTACTTC. Amino acid sequence: CASSITGTAHYEQYF.

This sequence joins TRBV19 and TRBJ2-7; D is perhaps TRBD2 (6 bases). The CDR3 extends over 16 amino acids. Germline CDR1 and CDR2: LNHDA and SQIVND (reference sequence). V gave up 5 bases and J gave up 3 bases, with 20 bases separating them. The CDR3, as DNA: TGTGCCAGTAGTGCTGGGGGTAGCGGATCGAACTACGAGCAGTACTTC. This translates into CASSAGGSGSNYEQYF.

The J gene is TRBJ2-2, the V gene TRBV2; no definite D call. Germline V gene data show CDR1 as SNHLY and CDR2 as FYNNEI. V lost 5 bases and J 1 base, leaving 11 bases between the germline ends. The CDR3 spans 15 residues. The CDR3 DNA reads TGTGCCAGCAGTTCAGTTTCTGGGAACACCGGGGAGCTGTTTTTT. It codes for CASSSVSGNTGELFF.

The V gene is TRBV27, the J gene TRBJ2-3; 7 bases fit TRBD1. The CDR3 has 14 residues. The trim removed 6 bases at V and 5 bases at J, leaving 8 bases unmatched. The germline gives CDR1 MNHEY, CDR2 SMNVEV (reference sequence). The CDR3 reads CASSRQGRGDTQYF. CDR3 nucleotides: TGTGCCAGCAGCCGACAGGGCCGGGGAGATACGCAGTATTTT.

This chain links TRBV10-3 with TRBJ2-2; perhaps TRBD1 as D (6 bases). CDR1 and CDR2 from the germline V gene are ENHRY and SYGVKD. The CDR3 is 16 residues long. The V and J ends lost 3 bases and 6 bases respectively, with 17 bases between them. DNA for the CDR3: TGTGCCATCAGTGAAGGCACAGGGTCAAATCCCGGGGAGCTGTTTTTT. Translation gives CAISEGTGSNPGELFF.

The rearrangement uses TRBV2 and TRBJ2-5; 9 positions match TRBD1. Losses at the gene ends were 4 bases for V and 5 bases for J; bases not matched to a gene: 5. Germline V CDR1 and CDR2: SNHLY, FYNNEI. CDR3 length equals 14 residues. CDR3 sequence: CASSADRGRETQYF. Written as DNA, the CDR3 is TGTGCCAGCAGTGCGGACAGGGGAAGGGAGACCCAGTACTTC. The complete variable domain, with remaining parts taken from reference TRBV2 and TRBJ2-5, reads EPEVTQTPSHQVTQMGQEVILRCVPISNHLYFYWYRQILGQKVEFLVSFYNNEISEKSEIFDDQFSVERPDGSNFTLKIRSTKLEDSAMYFCASSADRGRETQYFGPGTRLLVL.

The chain combines TRBV5-1 with TRBJ1-1; 7 bases are a match to TRBD1. After removal of 4 bases from V and 1 base from J, the junction contained 4 bases not matched to a gene. The CDR3 consists of 14 residues. Germline V gene lookup returns CDR1 SGHRS and CDR2 YFSETQ. CDR3 in amino acids: CASSLQGGNTEAFF. The CDR3 region has the DNA TGCGCCAGCAGCCTCCAGGGGGGGAACACTGAAGCTTTCTTT.

This clone has a handful of counts. The chain joins TRBV2 to TRBJ2-2, with 10 bases matching TRBD2. This CDR3 region has 19 residues. The trim removed 7 bases at V and 1 base at J, leaving 15 bases unmatched. The germline gives CDR1 SNHLY, CDR2 FYNNEI. The CDR3 DNA sequence: TGTGCCAGCACAGAGTTAGGACTAGCGGCAAATTTGAACACCGGGGAGCTGTTTTTT. This translates into CASTELGLAANLNTGELFF.

This chain connects TRBV5-1 to TRBJ1-1; 7 nucleotides align to TRBD1. The J segment lost 1 base and the V segment lost 3 bases, leaving 3 bases of the junction unmatched. Germline V gene lookup returns CDR1 SGHRS and CDR2 YFSETQ. This CDR3 has 14 amino acids. This CDR3 is CASSSDRPNTEAFF. Written as DNA, the CDR3 is TGCGCCAGCAGCTCGGACAGGCCGAACACTGAAGCTTTCTTT.

The chain has TRBV5-1 and TRBJ1-3; 7 bases are a match to TRBD1. Germline V gene lookup returns CDR1 SGHRS and CDR2 YFSETQ. This CDR3 has 17 amino acids. Trimming at V came to 2 bases and at J to 0 bases, leaving 8 bases not matched to a gene. The CDR3 nucleotides read TGCGCCAGCAGCTTAAAGGGGGCCAGCACCTCTGGAAACACCATATATTTT. Protein: CASSLKGASTSGNTIYF. The entire variable domain, with the rest obtained from reference TRBV5-1 and TRBJ1-3, is as follows: KAGVTQTPRYLIKTRGQQVTLSCSPISGHRSVSWYQQTPGQGLQFLFEYFSETQRNKGNFPGRFSGRQFSNSRSEMNVSTLELGDSALYLCASSLKGASTSGNTIYFGEGSWLTVV.

This rearrangement joins TRBV29-1 to TRBJ2-7; 10 nucleotides align to TRBD2. V dropped 6 bases and J dropped 0; count of bases not matched to a gene: 5. The CDR3 runs to 14 residues. CDR1 is SQVTM and CDR2 is ANQGSEA in the germline V gene. Written as DNA, the CDR3 is TGCAGCGTGTCTAGCGGGAGCCACTCCTACGAGCAGTACTTC. This translates into CSVSSGSHSYEQYF.

The chain is built from TRBV28 and TRBJ1-5, with 8 bases fitting TRBD1. CDR3 size: 22 residues. Germline CDR1 is MDHEN and CDR2 is SYDVKM. Germline trimming cut 3 bases from V and 1 base from J; bases unmatched to any gene: 23. The CDR3 DNA sequence: TGTGCCAGCAGTTTGGACAAGCCCCTCTCACCCGGGACAGGATTAAGCAATCAGCCCCAGCATTTT. Translated, it gives CASSLDKPLSPGTGLSNQPQHF.

This clone occurred many times. The rearrangement uses TRBV30 and TRBJ1-4; D unresolved. CDR1 is GTSNPN and CDR2 is SVGIG in the germline V gene (reference sequence). This CDR3 has 15 amino acids. The V end lost 0 bases, the J end lost 7 bases, and 15 bases lay between the germline ends. CDR3: CAWSVSWAGTEKLFF. The CDR3 DNA reads TGTGCCTGGAGTGTAAGTTGGGCAGGAACTGAAAAACTGTTTTTT.

The chain recombines TRBV11-3 with TRBJ2-2; perhaps TRBD2 as D (5 bases). The germline CDR1 and CDR2 sequences are SGHNT and YENEEA. The CDR3 is 14 amino acids. Deletions cut 3 bases from V and 8 bases from J, with 13 bases between. The CDR3 protein is CASSFSGIPGELFF. In DNA form, the CDR3 reads TGTGCCAGCAGCTTTTCCGGGATTCCGGGGGAGCTGTTTTTT.

The V and J genes are TRBV19 and TRBJ2-1, with TRBD1 matching 8 bases. The CDR3 is made up of 19 amino acids. With 7 bases clipped from V and 5 bases from J, the junction kept 22 bases outside the gene matches. Germline loops: CDR1 LNHDA, CDR2 SQIVND (reference sequence). The CDR3 DNA sequence: TGTGCCAGTAACGAGGACAGGGCTATTTTGCCGGGACTGAACAATGAGCAGTTCTTC. It codes for CASNEDRAILPGLNNEQFF.

A single count supports this clone. The junction differs from germline at one of its ends, possibly a read error. V is TRBV5-1 and J is TRBJ2-2; 9 bases are a match to TRBD2. Germline-derived CDR1 and CDR2 are SGHRS and YFSETQ. This CDR3 has 17 amino acids. The DNA for the CDR3 is TGCGCCAGCAGCTTGGCCCTAGCGGGACCGAACACCGGGGAGCTGCTTTTT. Translating it yields CASSLALAGPNTGELLF. Full variable domain (outside the CDR3, taken from reference TRBV5-1 and TRBJ2-2): KAGVTQTPRYLIKTRGQQVTLSCSPISGHRSVSWYQQTPGQGLQFLFEYFSETQRNKGNFPGRFSGRQFSNSRSEMNVSTLELGDSALYLCASSLALAGPNTGELLFGEGSRLTVL.

J is TRBJ2-3 and V is TRBV27; D call uncertain. V lost 3 bases and J 8 bases, leaving 15 bases between the germline ends. CDR3 length equals 14 residues. Germline CDR1 reads MNHEY; CDR2 reads SMNVEV (reference sequence). The CDR3 loop reads CASSFSRSVGTQYF. CDR3 DNA sequence: TGTGCCAGCAGTTTCTCTAGGTCTGTTGGTACGCAGTATTTT.

This clone was recorded only once. The genes are TRBV2 and TRBJ2-7, with 7 bases aligning to TRBD2. Germline trimming cut 8 bases from V and 5 bases from J; bases unmatched to any gene: 15. CDR1 and CDR2 (germline): SNHLY, FYNNEI. This CDR3 is 15 amino acids long. This CDR3 reads CASETGGRSIDEQYF. The CDR3 DNA sequence: TGTGCCAGCGAGACCGGGGGGAGAAGTATCGACGAGCAGTACTTC.

The CDR3 here is CASSGPGKGVSGNTIYF. CDR3 sequence (DNA): TGTGCCAGCAGTGGCCCGGGTAAGGGAGTCTCTGGAAACACCATATATTTT. The rearrangement joins TRBV6-1 to TRBJ1-3; D ambiguous. CDR3 length: 17 residues. V was trimmed by 4 bases and J by 0 bases, leaving 16 bases between them. Germline CDR1 is MNHNS and CDR2 is SASEGT.

V usage is TRBV5-6 and J usage is TRBJ2-1, with D hard to call. The germline V gene encodes CDR1 SGHDT and CDR2 YYEEEE. The V and J ends lost 1 base and 7 bases respectively, with 6 bases between them. This CDR3 has 12 residues. The CDR3 spells CASSLLRNEQFF. CDR3 DNA sequence: TGTGCCAGCAGCTTGTTGCGGAATGAGCAGTTCTTC.

The chain combines TRBV19 with TRBJ2-7; 9 bases are shared with TRBD2. J was trimmed by 5 bases and V by 7 bases; bases with no gene match: 12. The germline V gene has CDR1 LNHDA and CDR2 SQIVND (reference sequence). The CDR3 is 15 residues long. The CDR3 DNA is TGTGCCAGTAATAGGGTGGCTAGCGGGACCCACGAGCAGTACTTC. Its translation is CASNRVASGTHEQYF.

This chain connects TRBV30 to TRBJ1-1; no reliable D call. CDR1 is GTSNPN, CDR2 SVGIG, per germline (reference sequence). This CDR3 comprises 13 residues. The V and J ends lost 4 bases and 3 bases respectively, with 12 bases between them. The CDR3 region has the DNA TGTGCCTGGACTCGAAAGCGGGACACTGAAGCTTTCTTT. Protein: CAWTRKRDTEAFF.

V gene TRBV6-1 combines with J gene TRBJ1-2; D unclear. This CDR3 is 15 amino acids long. The V gene's germline CDR1 is MNHNS and CDR2 SASEGT. The V end lost 2 bases, the J end lost 3 bases, and 13 bases lay between the germline ends. The CDR3, as DNA: TGTGCCAGCAGTGAATCTCTGGCCGCCGACTATGGCTACACCTTC. Its translation is CASSESLAADYGYTF.